This TCR beta chain was documented in a study of blood T cell repertoires in COVID-19. On the study more broadly: Italy, Spain and the United States were the sources of the convalescent and acute COVID-19 samples.

As handled by the study authors: Using reference gene primer amplification, nucleated cell counts were estimated. Some clones are missing from TCRdb's copy, which holds only in-frame ones; the method was immunoSEQ multiplex PCR. That table supplies the V and J calls and clone size; D and trimming were determined from the DNA. The profile shows under 250,000 clones, over 75% of them singletons. Per the germline V gene, CDR1 is DFQATT and CDR2 is SNEGSKA (reference sequence). The length of the CDR3 is 17 residues. The V gene lost 3 bases and the J gene lost 7 bases, with 28 bases spanning the gap. During active infection, Seattle patients enrolled and were then monitored through disease.

Sequences were obtained from peripheral blood. The rearrangement joins TRBV20-1 to TRBJ2-7; tentatively, D is TRBD1 (6 bases). The origin of this receptor is a man in his fifties with COVID-19, enrolled during active disease. CDR3: CSASPFMNEQGLGEQYF. CDR3 bases: TGCAGTGCTAGTCCCTTTATGAATGAACAGGGTCTTGGGGAGCAGTACTTC.